Listed below are T cell receptor beta chains from one sample, sequenced in a study of T cell repertoires in cytomegalovirus infection. Their antigens are not known. MiXCR, applied by TCRdb to the reads, yields one record per CDR3 protein. The top ten clones hold roughly 13% of a sample with approximately 910,000 distinct CDR3 sequences, less than 35% of them seen once. The specimen comprised cultured CD8+ T cells from PBMCs, sampled from culture after CMV antigen stimulation. These receptors all come from a human donor in good health (CMV status not recorded). Some clones in this sample may be carry-over from other donors' samples. CDR3s include the opening cysteine and the closing phenylalanine or tryptophan. Each record gives: J gene, clone size, D gene, V gene, CDR3 protein, CDR3 DNA. The D gene is left open where the match is weak. Where a row states a size, it is once, few, many or the class of an expanded clone; other rows omit it.

>TRBJ1-1|few|TRBD1|TRBV7-8
CASSKQGAQDEAFF
TGTGCCAGCAGTAAACAGGGGGCGCAGGATGAAGCTTTCTTT
>TRBJ2-1|.|.|TRBV28
CASSFTVGTDSYNEQFF
TGTGCCAGCAGTTTCACCGTAGGGACTGACTCCTACAATGAGCAGTTCTTC
>TRBJ2-2|.|TRBD1|TRBV27
CASTWTGTNTGELFF
TGTGCCAGCACCTGGACAGGGACGAACACCGGGGAGCTGTTTTTT
>TRBJ1-5|.|.|TRBV7-9
CASSTSAGNSNQPQHF
TGTGCCAGCAGCACCTCCGCAGGGAATAGCAATCAGCCCCAGCATTTT
>TRBJ2-5|.|.|TRBV15
CATSRDTRKARGVQETQYF
TGTGCCACCAGCAGAGACACCAGAAAAGCCAGGGGGGTCCAAGAGACCCAGTACTTC
>TRBJ1-1|few|.|TRBV4-3
CASTTRGNTKAFF
TGCGCCAGCACCACAAGGGGCAACACTAAAGCTTTCTTT
>TRBJ2-3|.|TRBD1|TRBV7-8
CASSPDRGRFTQYF
TGTGCCAGCAGCCCGGACAGGGGGCGCTTTACGCAGTATTTT
>TRBJ1-1|few|.|TRBV6-5
CASGGGWLNTEAFF
TGTGCCAGCGGAGGGGGGTGGTTGAACACTGAAGCTTTCTTT
>TRBJ1-2|.|.|TRBV12-3/TRBV12-4
CASSAIQGSYYGYTF
TGTGCCAGCAGTGCCATTCAGGGTTCCTACTATGGCTACACCTTC
>TRBJ1-1|.|.|TRBV27
CASSPQEGDTEAFF
TGTGCCAGCAGTCCGCAAGAGGGGGACACTGAAGCTTTCTTT
>TRBJ2-5|few|.|TRBV11-2
CASSLGFGQGETQYF
TGTGCCAGCAGCTTAGGATTTGGTCAGGGAGAGACCCAGTACTTC
>TRBJ1-5|.|TRBD1|TRBV6-6
CASSPTQGNQPQHF
TGTGCCAGCAGCCCGACACAGGGGAATCAGCCCCAGCATTTT
>TRBJ2-7|few|.|TRBV2
CASSENPIAPYEQYF
TGTGCCAGCAGTGAAAACCCGATTGCCCCCTACGAGCAGTACTTC
>TRBJ2-1|few|.|TRBV20-1
CSARDPGGRNEQFF
TGCAGTGCTAGAGATCCCGGGGGCAGGAATGAGCAGTTCTTC
>TRBJ2-1|.|TRBD1|TRBV2
CASSDPTGWDNEQFF
TGTGCCAGCAGTGATCCGACAGGGTGGGACAATGAGCAGTTCTTC
>TRBJ2-5|.|.|TRBV12-5
CASGSASSQETQYF
TGTGCTAGTGGTTCCGCTAGTAGCCAAGAGACCCAGTACTTC
>TRBJ1-1|.|.|TRBV29-1
CSAARENTEAFF
TGCAGCGCCGCGCGGGAGAACACTGAAGCTTTCTTT
>TRBJ1-5|.|.|TRBV6-4
CASSEVVSNQPQHF
TGTGCCAGCAGTGAGGTAGTTAGCAATCAGCCCCAGCATTTT
>TRBJ1-4|.|.|TRBV7-7
CASSLGRGGNEKLFF
TGTGCTAGCAGCTTAGGACGGGGGGGTAATGAAAAACTGTTTTTT
>TRBJ1-2|.|.|TRBV20-1
CSARDSTYGYTF
TGCAGTGCTAGAGATAGCACTTATGGCTACACCTTC
>TRBJ2-5|few|TRBD2|TRBV7-9
CASSTRTSGRQETQYF
TGTGCCAGCAGCACCCGGACTAGCGGGAGGCAAGAGACCCAGTACTTC
>TRBJ2-7|few|.|TRBV10-3
CAISGGQYEQYF
TGTGCCATCAGTGGAGGACAGTACGAGCAGTACTTC
>TRBJ1-4|few|.|TRBV6-1
CASSEGGNFATNEKLFF
TGTGCCAGCAGTGAAGGGGGGAACTTCGCAACTAATGAAAAACTGTTTTTT
>TRBJ1-1|once|.|TRBV20-1
CSARGYRKMNTEAFF
TGCAGTGCTAGAGGATACAGGAAAATGAACACTGAAGCTTTCTTT
>TRBJ1-6|.|.|TRBV9
CASRADRQGGSPLHF
TGTGCCAGCAGGGCTGATCGGCAGGGAGGTTCACCCCTCCACTTT
>TRBJ2-1|.|TRBD2|TRBV4-3
CASSQDRGGWAYNEQFF
TGCGCCAGCAGCCAAGATCGGGGGGGTTGGGCCTACAATGAGCAGTTCTTC
>TRBJ2-1|few|TRBD2|TRBV7-8
CASSLGGQQRGNEQFF
TGTGCCAGCAGCTTAGGAGGCCAGCAGCGGGGCAATGAGCAGTTCTTC
>TRBJ2-7|few|.|TRBV27
CASSHTPYEQYF
TGTGCCAGCAGTCACACACCCTACGAGCAGTACTTC
>TRBJ1-1|.|.|TRBV6-2/TRBV6-3
CASSYSYRPNTEAFF
TGTGCCAGCAGTTACTCATACAGGCCCAACACTGAAGCTTTCTTT
>TRBJ2-1|.|.|TRBV10-3
CAIRLGTYNEQFF
TGTGCCATCAGGCTAGGAACCTACAATGAGCAGTTCTTC
>TRBJ2-7|few|.|TRBV7-8
CASSLGEEYEQYF
TGTGCCAGCAGCCTTGGGGAGGAGTACGAGCAGTACTTC
>TRBJ1-1|.|TRBD1|TRBV12-3/TRBV12-4
CASCNIRTGANTEAFF
TGTGCCAGCTGTAACATAAGGACAGGGGCGAACACTGAAGCTTTCTTT
>TRBJ2-2|few|.|TRBV5-8
CASSLFIGRRAGELFF
TGTGCCAGCAGCTTGTTTATTGGCAGGAGAGCCGGGGAGCTGTTTTTT
>TRBJ1-1|once|TRBD1|TRBV3-1
CASSQAGTGEGAFF
TGTGCCAGCAGCCAAGCCGGGACAGGGGAGGGAGCTTTCTTT
>TRBJ1-5|few|.|TRBV7-9
CASSVGSFGQPQHF
TGTGCCAGCAGCGTCGGATCCTTTGGGCAGCCCCAGCATTTT
>TRBJ1-5|.|.|TRBV4-1
CASSQEARAANQPQHF
TGCGCCAGCAGCCAAGAGGCCCGAGCTGCAAACCAGCCCCAGCATTTT
>TRBJ1-4|.|TRBD1|TRBV7-6
CASRRTGTGAGKLFF
TGTGCCAGCAGGAGAACTGGGACAGGGGCAGGAAAACTGTTTTTT
>TRBJ2-5|few|TRBD2|TRBV27
CASSPLLAGGLETQYF
TGTGCCAGCAGCCCCCTACTAGCGGGGGGGCTGGAGACCCAGTACTTC
>TRBJ2-1|few|.|TRBV15
CATSRVGPTNEQFF
TGTGCCACCAGCAGAGTGGGGCCCACCAATGAGCAGTTCTTC
>TRBJ2-1|few|.|TRBV19
CASRVDSRQFF
TGTGCCAGTAGGGTAGACAGTAGGCAGTTCTTC
>TRBJ1-4|.|.|TRBV14
CASSRTDAAGPGWKLFF
TGTGCCAGCAGCCGTACAGACGCAGCGGGTCCAGGATGGAAACTGTTTTTT
>TRBJ2-1|.|.|TRBV14
CASSQGPGEYNEQFF
TGTGCCAGCAGCCAAGGTCCGGGGGAGTACAATGAGCAGTTCTTC
>TRBJ2-5|few|TRBD1|TRBV12-3/TRBV12-4
CASSAGTDYQETQYF
TGTGCCAGCAGCGCCGGGACAGACTACCAAGAGACCCAGTACTTC
>TRBJ1-1|.|TRBD1|TRBV5-6
CASSLPGGFQNTEAFF
TGTGCCAGCAGCTTGCCAGGGGGCTTTCAGAACACTGAAGCTTTCTTT
>TRBJ1-1|.|.|TRBV27
CASSPPGSLIGYTEAFF
TGTGCCAGCAGTCCCCCTGGTAGTCTAATAGGGTACACTGAAGCTTTCTTT
>TRBJ2-1|few|.|TRBV13
CASSIGRRLWENEQFF
TGTGCCAGCAGCATCGGCCGACGGCTGTGGGAGAATGAGCAGTTCTTC
>TRBJ2-3|few|TRBD2|TRBV12-5
CASVTSGLPTSTDTQYF
TGTGCTAGTGTTACTAGCGGGTTACCGACTAGCACAGATACGCAGTATTTT
>TRBJ2-7|few|.|TRBV4-1
CASSQWTANEQYF
TGCGCCAGCAGCCAATGGACCGCCAACGAGCAGTACTTC
>TRBJ2-1|.|TRBD1|TRBV10-1
CASSESIRDRLSNEQFF
TGCGCCAGCAGTGAGTCTATACGGGACAGACTCAGTAATGAGCAGTTCTTC